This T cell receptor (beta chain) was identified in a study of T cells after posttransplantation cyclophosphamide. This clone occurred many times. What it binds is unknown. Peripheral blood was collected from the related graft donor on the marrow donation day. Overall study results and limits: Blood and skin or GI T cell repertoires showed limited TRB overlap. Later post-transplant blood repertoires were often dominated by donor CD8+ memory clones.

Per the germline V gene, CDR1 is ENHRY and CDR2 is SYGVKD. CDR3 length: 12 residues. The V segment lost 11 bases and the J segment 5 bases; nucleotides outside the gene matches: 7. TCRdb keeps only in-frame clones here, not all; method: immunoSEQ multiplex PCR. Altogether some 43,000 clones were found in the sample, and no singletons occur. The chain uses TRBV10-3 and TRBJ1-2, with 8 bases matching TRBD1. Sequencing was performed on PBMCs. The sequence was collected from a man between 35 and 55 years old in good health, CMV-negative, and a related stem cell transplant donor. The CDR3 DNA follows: TGTGCCTCCCTCGACAGGGGTTATGGCTACACCTTC. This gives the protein CASLDRGYGYTF.